This TCR beta chain originates from a study of CD8+ T cells in alopecia areata (dated by TCRdb to the late 2010s). About the study as a whole: The treated patients took part in an open-label pilot trial in which moderate-to-severe alopecia areata was treated with oral tofacitinib at 5 to 10 mg twice daily. Patients received tofacitinib for 6 to 18 months and were then followed off drug for 6 months to check for delayed response and recurrence. In treated patients, disease severity was measured using the SALT score, which gives the percentage of scalp surface area affected. To study T cell clonal expansion in alopecia areata, the researchers applied high-throughput TCRbeta sequencing to both the C3H/HeJ mouse model and human patients. Scalp tissue and sorted CD4+ and CD8+ peripheral blood T cells from patchy and totalis/universalis alopecia areata patients and from healthy controls were covered by human TCRbeta sequencing. Patients on tofacitinib were biopsied at baseline and after 4 and 24 weeks of treatment, and several of the patients also had a later scalp biopsy. Scalp clonality was compared across normal scalp (n=4), patchy alopecia areata scalp (n=8), and alopecia totalis/universalis scalp (n=8). RNA came from the PAXgene miRNA kit for fixed scalp, the miRNeasy kit for PBMCs, and the RNeasy kit for mouse skin. Amplification of TCRbeta CDR3 regions was done by immunoSEQ multiplex PCR using 35 Vbeta forward primers and 13 Jbeta reverse primers.

The method behind the library was the immunoSEQ multiplex PCR assay. RNA was extracted from all samples and reverse transcribed into cDNA, which served as template for TCR sequencing. SuperScript III was used for first-strand cDNA synthesis, primed with a 2:1 mix of oligo-dT and random hexamers. A synthetic immune receptor repertoire was used to assess amplification bias, and residual bias was removed computationally. As for the authors' bioinformatics: Raw reads were preprocessed for error removal, and CDR3 was defined according to IMGT conventions as running from the conserved cysteine to phenylalanine. Clonality was calculated as 1 minus Shannon entropy normalized by log2 of the number of productive unique TCRs. Whether each scalp clone was CD4 or CD8 was inferred by checking scalp TCRbeta sequences against the CD4 and CD8 repertoires from sorted blood. TCRdb mirrors the immuneACCESS table, restricted to in-frame sequences. Some clones are absent from its copies; in checked studies, under half trace to an unresolved V gene, and the reason for the others is unknown. V and J calls plus clone size are reproduced from that table; the DNA served to infer D and trimming. Counted in this sample were 180,000 or so clones; roughly 50% of them appeared once. 16% of the sample comes from the top ten.

Beyond this particular receptor, the publication reports: Because the treated cohort was small and had only one nonresponder, larger studies are needed to examine links between baseline CD8+ expansion and response. Tofacitinib significantly lowered scalp clonality and the number of expanded CD8+ clones among the top 100 scalp clones. During tofacitinib treatment, many expanded lesional clones remained in scalp and blood, and this persistence may partly explain relapse after treatment is stopped. Resident alphabeta T cells in normal human skin are also sequenced, complicating scalp TCR repertoire analysis, unlike mouse skin dominated by gammadelta T cells. Shared TCR sequences between patients were less evident than in mice, which may be partly attributable to HLA diversity in the patient population. Higher clonality and more expanded CD8+ clones were observed in lesional scalp than in normal scalp, particularly in alopecia totalis/universalis, a finding suggestive of antigenic drive.

Per the publication, the treatment or condition label means: oral pan-JAK inhibitor, 5-10 mg twice daily. Lesional scalp punch biopsies and peripheral blood were obtained from alopecia areata patients. PBMCs were separated by density centrifugation and stained for CD3, CD4 and CD8, after which CD4+ and CD8+ T cells were sorted on a FACSAria. This clone was seen only once. The target of this receptor is not known. Base quality data are lacking; no much larger clone is found one base away. Deletion took 5 bases off V and 1 base off J, with a span of 10 bases between the germline ends. Based on the germline V gene, the CDR1 and CDR2 sequences are SGDLS and YYNGEE. CDR3 length: 14 amino acids, cysteine to phenylalanine. Just the 42-base CDR3 DNA is kept, in frame starting at base 1.

The source material was CD4+ T cells sorted from blood, sampled around week 55, from a patient treated with tofacitinib. The receptor was isolated from a human donor with alopecia areata. Rearrangement joined TRBV9 to TRBJ1-3, with the D gene not confidently named. DNA sequence: TGTGCCAGCAGGGAGGATGTGTCTGGAAACACCATATATTTT. This sequence encodes CASREDVSGNTIYF.